This TCR beta chain comes out of a study of persistence of HIV-infected CD4 T cells. V was clipped by 3 bases and J by 3 bases, with 10 bases between them. Per germline, CDR1 KGHSH and CDR2 LQKENI. The CDR3 contains 14 residues. For this clone: Its antigen is not identified.

The immunoSEQ assay was version 4, run in survey mode. Using immunoSEQ multiplex PCR, the repertoire was profiled, and TCRdb retains in-frame clones only, with some absent. The table has 35,000 to 55,000 clones, around 90% seen once. Nonspecific anti-CD3/anti-CD28 bead stimulation represents the broad CD4+ T cell repertoire. Responding CD4+ T cells were sorted by upregulation of both CD40 ligand and CD69. CD8+ T cells were removed from PBMCs prior to stimulation. V usage is TRBV18 and J usage is TRBJ2-3; no firm D call. The sequence came from an adult woman with HIV who was CMV-seropositive. This material consisted of CD4+ T cells sorted from PBMCs after roughly 20-hour stimulation, taken from a patient who received antiretroviral therapy. The CDR3, as DNA: TGTGCCAGCTCACCCGGTGTGGTGACAGATACGCAGTATTTT. Translated: CASSPGVVTDTQYF.